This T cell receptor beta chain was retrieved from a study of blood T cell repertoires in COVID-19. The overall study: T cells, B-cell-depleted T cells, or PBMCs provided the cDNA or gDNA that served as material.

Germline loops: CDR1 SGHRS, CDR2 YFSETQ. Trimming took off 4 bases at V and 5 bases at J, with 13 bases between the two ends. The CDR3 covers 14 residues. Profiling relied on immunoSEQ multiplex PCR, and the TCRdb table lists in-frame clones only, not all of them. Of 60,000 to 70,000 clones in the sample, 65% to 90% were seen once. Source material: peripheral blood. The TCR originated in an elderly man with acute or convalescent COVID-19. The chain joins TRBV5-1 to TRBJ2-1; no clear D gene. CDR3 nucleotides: TGCGCCAGCAGCCCCGGTCAGCGCGACAATGAGCAGTTCTTC. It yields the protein CASSPGQRDNEQFF. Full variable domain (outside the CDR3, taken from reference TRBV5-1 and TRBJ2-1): KAGVTQTPRYLIKTRGQQVTLSCSPISGHRSVSWYQQTPGQGLQFLFEYFSETQRNKGNFPGRFSGRQFSNSRSEMNVSTLELGDSALYLCASSPGQRDNEQFFGPGTRLTVL.